These T cell receptor beta chains were read from a single sample in a study of blood T cell repertoires in COVID-19. The protocol was immunoSEQ multiplex PCR, while the TCRdb copy is restricted to in-frame clones and leaves out a portion. The sample holds tens of thousands of clones, under 85% seen once. The sample taken for sequencing was peripheral blood. The receptor source for this set is a man aged 65-85 years with active COVID-19. CDR3s include the opening cysteine and the closing phenylalanine or tryptophan. The order of the fields is CDR3 protein, CDR3 DNA, J gene, D gene, V gene, clone size. D genes are given only for firm matches. Not every row has a clone size; where given, it reads once, few, many or a size class.

cdr3_aa: CASSRDSLGTGELFF; cdr3_nt: TGTGCCAGCAGCCGGGACTCCCTGGGGACCGGGGAGCTGTTTTTT; j_call: TRBJ2-2; d_call: NA; v_call: TRBV3-1/TRBV3-2; clone_size: NA
cdr3_aa: CASSLRTGDFRSYEQYF; cdr3_nt: TGTGCCAGCAGTTTGAGGACAGGGGATTTTAGGTCCTACGAGCAGTACTTC; j_call: TRBJ2-7; d_call: TRBD1; v_call: TRBV28; clone_size: medium-sized
cdr3_aa: CASSRSPTYNEQFF; cdr3_nt: TGTGCCAGCTCACGCTCCCCTACCTACAATGAGCAGTTCTTC; j_call: TRBJ2-1; d_call: NA; v_call: TRBV18; clone_size: NA
cdr3_aa: CASSLAAGASFSYNEQFF; cdr3_nt: TGTGCCAGCAGCTTGGCGGCGGGGGCCTCATTCTCCTACAATGAGCAGTTCTTC; j_call: TRBJ2-1; d_call: NA; v_call: TRBV5-5; clone_size: NA
cdr3_aa: CASSRSGGNTDTQYF; cdr3_nt: TGTGCCAGCAGTCGAAGCGGGGGTAACACAGATACGCAGTATTTT; j_call: TRBJ2-3; d_call: TRBD2; v_call: TRBV9; clone_size: NA
cdr3_aa: CASSYTGNYGYTF; cdr3_nt: TGTGCCAGCAGTTACACAGGGAACTATGGCTACACCTTC; j_call: TRBJ1-2; d_call: NA; v_call: TRBV6-6; clone_size: NA
cdr3_aa: CASSLGRTVYEQYF; cdr3_nt: TGTGCCAGTAGCTTAGGAAGGACAGTCTACGAGCAGTACTTC; j_call: TRBJ2-7; d_call: NA; v_call: TRBV19; clone_size: NA
cdr3_aa: CASSLGGGRFTDTQYF; cdr3_nt: TGCGCCAGCAGCTTGGGCGGGGGGCGATTCACAGATACGCAGTATTTT; j_call: TRBJ2-3; d_call: TRBD2; v_call: TRBV5-1; clone_size: NA
cdr3_aa: CASSSRGRDTEAFF; cdr3_nt: TGTGCCAGCAGTTCAAGGGGTAGAGACACTGAAGCTTTCTTT; j_call: TRBJ1-1; d_call: NA; v_call: TRBV28; clone_size: once
cdr3_aa: CASSQLGSGPNTEAFF; cdr3_nt: TGCGCCAGCAGCCAATTAGGATCAGGGCCCAACACTGAAGCTTTCTTT; j_call: TRBJ1-1; d_call: NA; v_call: TRBV4-1; clone_size: NA
cdr3_aa: CASSVGPSPQETQYF; cdr3_nt: TGTGCCAGCAGCGTAGGGCCTTCCCCCCAAGAGACCCAGTACTTC; j_call: TRBJ2-5; d_call: NA; v_call: TRBV9; clone_size: NA
cdr3_aa: CASSVATNSPLHF; cdr3_nt: TGTGCCAGCAGTGTAGCAACTAATTCACCCCTCCACTTT; j_call: TRBJ1-6; d_call: NA; v_call: TRBV25-1; clone_size: few
cdr3_aa: CATSNGDTQYF; cdr3_nt: TGTGCCACCAGCAACGGGGATACGCAGTATTTT; j_call: TRBJ2-3; d_call: NA; v_call: TRBV24-1; clone_size: NA
cdr3_aa: CASSVMTSGGMNEQFF; cdr3_nt: TGTGCCAGCAGCGTAATGACTAGCGGGGGGATGAATGAGCAGTTCTTC; j_call: TRBJ2-1; d_call: TRBD2; v_call: TRBV9; clone_size: once
cdr3_aa: CASSTSGGANTQYF; cdr3_nt: TGTGCCAGCAGCACTAGCGGGGGGGCCAATACGCAGTATTTT; j_call: TRBJ2-3; d_call: TRBD2; v_call: TRBV7-3; clone_size: NA
cdr3_aa: CASSTQGLRGSPLHF; cdr3_nt: TGTGCCAGCAGTACCCAGGGGCTACGAGGCTCACCCCTCCACTTT; j_call: TRBJ1-6; d_call: NA; v_call: TRBV27; clone_size: NA
cdr3_aa: CASSPPSLPTVRGTLKTEAFF; cdr3_nt: TGTGCCAGCTCACCACCGTCCCTCCCCACAGTCCGGGGGACCTTAAAGACTGAAGCTTTCTTT; j_call: TRBJ1-1; d_call: NA; v_call: TRBV18; clone_size: NA
cdr3_aa: CSVASGIGAGELFF; cdr3_nt: TGCAGCGTTGCATCGGGGATTGGGGCCGGGGAGCTGTTTTTT; j_call: TRBJ2-2; d_call: NA; v_call: TRBV29-1; clone_size: NA
cdr3_aa: CASSLASGGLQETQYF; cdr3_nt: TGTGCCAGCAGCTTAGCTAGCGGGGGGCTTCAAGAGACCCAGTACTTC; j_call: TRBJ2-5; d_call: TRBD2; v_call: TRBV7-9; clone_size: once
cdr3_aa: CASSSDRGGLNEQFF; cdr3_nt: TGTGCCAGCAGTTCGGACAGGGGGGGGCTCAATGAGCAGTTCTTC; j_call: TRBJ2-1; d_call: TRBD1; v_call: TRBV2; clone_size: NA
cdr3_aa: CASSQDLSDNEQFF; cdr3_nt: TGCGCCAGCAGCCAAGATCTCAGTGACAATGAGCAGTTCTTC; j_call: TRBJ2-1; d_call: NA; v_call: TRBV4-3; clone_size: NA
cdr3_aa: CASSLGPGGNEKLFF; cdr3_nt: TGTGCCAGCAGCTTAGGCCCGGGTGGTAATGAAAAACTGTTTTTT; j_call: TRBJ1-4; d_call: NA; v_call: TRBV13; clone_size: NA
cdr3_aa: CASSPNRLGVYEQYF; cdr3_nt: TGCGCCAGCAGCCCCAACAGGCTAGGGGTTTACGAGCAGTACTTC; j_call: TRBJ2-7; d_call: NA; v_call: TRBV5-1; clone_size: NA
cdr3_aa: CASSQDLGEALDGYTF; cdr3_nt: TGCGCCAGCAGCCAAGATCTGGGGGAGGCCCTTGATGGCTACACCTTC; j_call: TRBJ1-2; d_call: NA; v_call: TRBV4-3; clone_size: few
cdr3_aa: CASSLQGHNEKLFF; cdr3_nt: TGTGCCAGCAGTTTACAGGGCCATAATGAAAAACTGTTTTTT; j_call: TRBJ1-4; d_call: NA; v_call: TRBV27; clone_size: NA
cdr3_aa: CASSSAPGGSDGYTF; cdr3_nt: TGTGCCAGTAGTAGCGCACCGGGGGGCAGCGATGGCTACACCTTC; j_call: TRBJ1-2; d_call: NA; v_call: TRBV19; clone_size: NA
cdr3_aa: CASSYPRGARTEAFF; cdr3_nt: TGTGCCAGCAGCTACCCACGTGGGGCGAGGACTGAAGCTTTCTTT; j_call: TRBJ1-1; d_call: NA; v_call: TRBV5-5; clone_size: NA